The rows below give T cell receptor beta chains drawn from one sample of a study of PD-L1 blockade in urothelial cancer. Sequencing used immunoSEQ multiplex PCR; TCRdb keeps in-frame clones, though not all of them. The sample carries 35,000 to 40,000 clones, around 82% recorded once. The source material was PBMCs, sampled around atezolizumab (anti-PD-L1) treatment. The source of these receptors is a man aged 55 to 70 with urothelial cancer. Each CDR3 is given with its conserved first and last residue. The D gene is left open where the match is weak. Some rows mark clone size as missing; the rest say once, few, many or name a class of expanded clone.

V gene: TRBV2; J gene: TRBJ1-2; D gene: .; clone size: .; CDR3 protein: CASSAGSALNYGYTF; CDR3 DNA: TGTGCCAGCAGTGCGGGATCAGCACTTAACTATGGCTACACCTTC
V gene: TRBV7-2; J gene: TRBJ2-7; D gene: TRBD1; clone size: .; CDR3 protein: CASSPGTGGGEQYF; CDR3 DNA: TGTGCCAGCAGCCCCGGGACAGGGGGCGGGGAGCAGTACTTC
V gene: TRBV10-3; J gene: TRBJ2-7; D gene: TRBD2; clone size: .; CDR3 protein: CAISESGLAYEQYF; CDR3 DNA: TGTGCCATCAGTGAGTCGGGACTAGCTTATGAGCAGTACTTC
V gene: TRBV19; J gene: TRBJ1-5; D gene: TRBD1; clone size: once; CDR3 protein: CASSMRGGTGGQPQHF; CDR3 DNA: TGTGCCAGTAGTATGCGAGGGGGAACAGGGGGTCAGCCCCAGCATTTT
V gene: TRBV5-6; J gene: TRBJ2-7; D gene: .; clone size: .; CDR3 protein: CASSLGPTYEQYF; CDR3 DNA: TGTGCCAGCAGCTTGGGTCCCACCTACGAGCAGTACTTC
V gene: TRBV2; J gene: TRBJ1-6; D gene: TRBD1; clone size: .; CDR3 protein: CASSSRTGNSPLHF; CDR3 DNA: TGTGCCAGCAGTTCACGGACAGGAAATTCACCCCTCCACTTT
V gene: TRBV6-5; J gene: TRBJ1-1; D gene: TRBD1; clone size: .; CDR3 protein: CASSYGGGVVPSEAFF; CDR3 DNA: TGTGCCAGCAGTTACGGAGGGGGCGTAGTCCCCTCTGAAGCTTTCTTT
V gene: TRBV4-1; J gene: TRBJ1-4; D gene: .; clone size: .; CDR3 protein: CASSQDRDSPMFF; CDR3 DNA: TGCGCCAGCAGCCAAGATCGAGACAGCCCCATGTTTTTT
V gene: TRBV30; J gene: TRBJ1-5; D gene: .; clone size: .; CDR3 protein: CAWSGGGGGFGNQPQHF; CDR3 DNA: TGTGCCTGGAGTGGGGGCGGGGGTGGTTTTGGCAATCAGCCCCAGCATTTT
V gene: TRBV5-1; J gene: TRBJ2-1; D gene: TRBD1; clone size: .; CDR3 protein: CASSQNPGTGISEQFF; CDR3 DNA: TGCGCCAGCAGTCAGAACCCCGGGACAGGGATATCAGAGCAGTTCTTC
V gene: TRBV14; J gene: TRBJ1-4; D gene: .; clone size: once; CDR3 protein: CASSQRLFEKLFF; CDR3 DNA: TGTGCCAGCAGCCAGCGACTGTTCGAAAAACTGTTTTTT
V gene: TRBV4-2; J gene: TRBJ1-2; D gene: TRBD1; clone size: .; CDR3 protein: CASSHVGSGGIVTNYGYTF; CDR3 DNA: TGTGCCAGCAGCCACGTCGGTTCAGGGGGAATAGTCACTAACTATGGCTACACCTTC
V gene: TRBV18; J gene: TRBJ2-2; D gene: .; clone size: .; CDR3 protein: CASSPAGWKSGELFF; CDR3 DNA: TGTGCCAGCTCACCGGCAGGGTGGAAATCCGGGGAGCTGTTTTTT
V gene: TRBV30; J gene: TRBJ2-3; D gene: .; clone size: .; CDR3 protein: CAWSVPGSDTQYF; CDR3 DNA: TGTGCCTGGAGTGTACCTGGGAGCGATACGCAGTATTTT
V gene: TRBV2; J gene: TRBJ1-3; D gene: TRBD1; clone size: .; CDR3 protein: CASSYRGSGNTIYF; CDR3 DNA: TGTGCCAGCAGCTACAGGGGAAGTGGAAACACCATATATTTT
V gene: TRBV19; J gene: TRBJ1-5; D gene: TRBD1; clone size: .; CDR3 protein: CASSKSQGAGGNQPQHF; CDR3 DNA: TGTGCCAGTAGTAAAAGCCAGGGGGCAGGAGGCAATCAGCCCCAGCATTTT